One sample yielded the 12 T cell receptor beta chains listed below, sequenced in a study of breast tumors, draining lymph nodes, adjacent tissues. Axillary draining lymph nodes of breast cancer patients supplied the node samples. TCRdb passed the multiplex PCR reads through MiXCR, listing each CDR3 protein once. The table includes under 350,000 distinct CDR3 sequences, 30% detected once. Input material: axillary lymph node tissue. Receptors were obtained from a female donor with breast cancer. Some clones in this sample may be carry-over from other donors' samples.

The table lists this clonotype with many counts. The gene calls are TRBV7-9 and TRBJ1-3, with TRBD1 matching over 7 bases. The CDR3 is 16 amino acids. Trimming took 0 bases from V and 0 from J; bases not matched to a gene: 2. Germline assignment: CDR1 SEHNR and CDR2 FQNEAQ (reference sequence). The CDR3 nucleotides read TGTGCCAGCAGCTTAGCTGGGACAGTCTCTGGAAACACCATATATTTT. It codes for CASSLAGTVSGNTIYF.

A remark on this clonotype: Here the CDR3 omits its conserved ending phenylalanine or tryptophan, so a read error is the likely source. The chain joins TRBV2 to TRBJ2-3; D remains unclear. Germline CDR1 reads SNHLY; CDR2 reads FYNNEI. The CDR3 extends over 15 amino acids. Written as DNA, the CDR3 is TGTGCTAGCAGTACCTCGAGGCCCGACACAGATACGCAGTATTCT. It specifies CASSTSRPDTDTQYS.

This clonotype was counted many times. This chain uses TRBV12-3 or TRBV12-4 with TRBJ2-7; 8 bases map to TRBD2. V was pared by 0 bases and J by 4 bases, with 5 bases of the junction left unmatched. This CDR3 comprises 15 residues. CDR3 nucleotides: TGTGCCAGCAGTTTAGCTCGGACTAGCAGATACGAGCAGTACTTC. This codes for CASSLARTSRYEQYF.

Comment on this clonotype: Compared with germline, one end of the junction differs, possibly owing to a read error. The chain joins TRBV7-9 to TRBJ2-3, with D perhaps TRBD2 (5 bases). The DNA end lines up better with TRBJ2-7; the J call may be wrong. From germline, CDR1 is SEHNR and CDR2 FQNEAQ (reference sequence). This CDR3 spans 14 amino acids. The CDR3 reads CGSSLERSTDTQYF. CDR3 in DNA: TGTGGCAGCAGCTTGGAGCGGAGCACAGATACGCAGTACTTC.

This clonotype was picked up many times. The chain joins TRBV19 to TRBJ2-3, with TRBD2 identical over 14 bases. Trimming at V came to 3 bases and at J to 4 bases, leaving 0 bases not matched to a gene. This CDR3 contains 15 residues. Germline V CDR1 and CDR2: LNHDA, SQIVND (reference sequence). CDR3 nucleotides: TGTGCCAGTAGTATGGGACTAGCGGGAGCAGATACGCAGTATTTT. As protein: CASSMGLAGADTQYF.

This clonotype was recorded many times. This chain links TRBV20-1 with TRBJ2-7; 11 positions match TRBD2. The CDR3 sequence is 14 residues long. CDR1 DFQATT and CDR2 SNEGSKA come from the germline V gene (reference sequence). J gave up 3 bases and V 6 bases, and 7 bases lay outside the gene matches. CDR3 bases: TGCAGTGCCAGTCTAGCGGGAGGTCTCTACGAGCAGTACTTC. It yields the protein CSASLAGGLYEQYF.

Of note for this clonotype: A much larger clone sits a single nucleotide away, making a read error possible. J is TRBJ2-1 and V is TRBV20-1; TRBD2 matches at 13 bases. The length of the CDR3 is 15 residues. Germline V gene data show CDR1 as DFQATT and CDR2 as SNEGSKA (reference sequence). In DNA, the CDR3 is TGCAGTGCTATTATAACTAGCGGGAGGGGCGGTGAGCGGTTCTTC. The encoded protein is CSAIITSGRGGERFF.

The chain links TRBV20-1 to TRBJ2-3; 8 bases align to TRBD1. The tail of the sequence fits TRBJ1-5 better, so the J call may be wrong. Germline values: CDR1 DFQATT, CDR2 SNEGSKA (reference sequence). The CDR3 loop spans 17 amino acids. This CDR3 reads CSARGPSGTGRTDTQHF. CDR3 nucleotide sequence: TGCAGTGCTAGAGGCCCGTCCGGGACAGGCCGCACAGATACGCAGCATTTT.

This clonotype was observed many times. J is TRBJ2-1 and V is TRBV2; perhaps TRBD2 as D (5 bases). Germline V gives CDR1 SNHLY, CDR2 FYNNEI. The CDR3 runs 13 residues. V was shortened by 4 bases and J by 9 bases, with 13 bases between the two germline ends. CDR3 sequence: CASSAGWSGEQFF. DNA of the CDR3: TGTGCCAGCAGTGCGGGGTGGTCGGGTGAGCAGTTCTTC.

This clonotype was detected only a few times. The chain links TRBV19 to TRBJ2-4; a weak D match, TRBD2 (6 bases). Looked up from germline, CDR1 is LNHDA and CDR2 is SQIVND (reference sequence). Trimming cost V 6 bases and J 7 bases, with 13 bases left between them. The CDR3 is 13 residues long. CDR3 sequence (DNA): TGTGCCAGTAGCGGTAGGAGGGACAACATTCAGTACTTC. Translated, it gives CASSGRRDNIQYF.

This clonotype was recorded many times. This CDR3 is CASGPGRDQPQHF. The DNA of the CDR3 is TGTGCCAGCGGGCCCGGGCGCGATCAGCCCCAGCATTTT. V and J are TRBV12-3 or TRBV12-4 and TRBJ1-5; no clear D. CDR3 size: 13 residues. The V end lost 8 bases, the J end lost 5 bases, and 13 bases lay between the germline ends.

The chain combines TRBV27 with TRBJ2-3; no clear D gene. The germline CDR1 and CDR2 sequences are MNHEY and SMNVEV (reference sequence). V dropped 5 bases and J dropped 4 bases, with 16 bases sitting between them. The CDR3 contains 15 residues. The CDR3: CASSPSSTGADTQYF. The CDR3 nucleotides are TGTGCCAGCAGTCCCTCTTCTACTGGGGCAGATACGCAGTATTTT.